The T cell receptor (beta chain) under discussion was sequenced for a study of tumor-infiltrating lymphocytes in primary liver carcinoma. Co-extracting RNA and DNA was done with 20-30 mg of unsorted bulk tissue as input. Whichever tumor sample was examined, it had over 75% viable tumor cells. This clonotype was seen repeatedly, ten times or more. In this CDR3 the conserved last residue, phenylalanine or tryptophan, is missing, so a read error is likely. The V segment lost 2 bases and the J segment 9 bases; nucleotides outside the gene matches: 7. This CDR3 region has 14 residues. TCR beta cDNA came from around 0.5 ug total RNA, primed with a constant-region primer. Sequencing libraries for TCR beta derived from three nested multiplex PCR rounds that used slightly modified ARM-PCR. Running around 9 cycles apiece, the first two PCR rounds relied on TRBV1-TRBV30 forward primers together with a C-beta reverse primer. MiXCR was run by TCRdb on the multiplex PCR reads, yielding one entry per CDR3 protein. This table holds more than 20,000 distinct CDR3 sequences, 60% to 80% found once.

This TCR came from a woman under 40 with primary liver carcinoma and hepatitis B virus infection. The V call is TRBV12-3 or TRBV12-4, the J call TRBJ2-1; 7 bases match TRBD2. The sequenced sample was liver tumor tissue from sampling region 1. Subset in this sample: tumor region T1, superior pole. The CDR3 DNA follows: TGTGCCAGCAGTTTAACGGGAGGACCCAGTGAGCAGTTCTCC. It translates to CASSLTGGPSEQFS.